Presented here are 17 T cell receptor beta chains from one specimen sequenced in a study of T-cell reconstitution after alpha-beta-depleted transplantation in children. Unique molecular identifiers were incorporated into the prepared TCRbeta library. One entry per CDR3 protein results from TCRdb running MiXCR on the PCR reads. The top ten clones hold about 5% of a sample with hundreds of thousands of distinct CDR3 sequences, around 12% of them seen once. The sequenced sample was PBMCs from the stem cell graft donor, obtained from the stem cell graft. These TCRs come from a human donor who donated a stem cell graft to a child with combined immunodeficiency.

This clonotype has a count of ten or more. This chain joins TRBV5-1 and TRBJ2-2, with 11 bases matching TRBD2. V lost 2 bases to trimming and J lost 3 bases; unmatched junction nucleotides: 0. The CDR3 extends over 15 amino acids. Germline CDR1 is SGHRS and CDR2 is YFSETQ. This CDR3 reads CASSLLAGDTGELFF. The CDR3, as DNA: TGCGCCAGCAGCTTACTAGCGGGAGACACCGGGGAGCTGTTTTTT. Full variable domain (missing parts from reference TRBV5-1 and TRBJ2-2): KAGVTQTPRYLIKTRGQQVTLSCSPISGHRSVSWYQQTPGQGLQFLFEYFSETQRNKGNFPGRFSGRQFSNSRSEMNVSTLELGDSALYLCASSLLAGDTGELFFGEGSRLTVL.

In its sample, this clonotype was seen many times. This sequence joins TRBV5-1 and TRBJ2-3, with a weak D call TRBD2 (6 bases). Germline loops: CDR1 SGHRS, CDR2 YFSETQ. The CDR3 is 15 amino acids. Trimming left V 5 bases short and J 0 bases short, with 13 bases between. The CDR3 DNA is TGCGCCAGCAGTCCACGGGGGACTAGCACAGATACGCAGTATTTT. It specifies CASSPRGTSTDTQYF.

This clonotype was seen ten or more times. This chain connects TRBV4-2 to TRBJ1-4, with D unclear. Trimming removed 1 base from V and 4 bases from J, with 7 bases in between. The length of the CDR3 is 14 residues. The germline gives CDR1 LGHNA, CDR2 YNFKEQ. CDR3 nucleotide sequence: TGTGCCAGCAGCCAAGGCAGAAGTAATGAAAAACTGTTTTTT. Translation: CASSQGRSNEKLFF.

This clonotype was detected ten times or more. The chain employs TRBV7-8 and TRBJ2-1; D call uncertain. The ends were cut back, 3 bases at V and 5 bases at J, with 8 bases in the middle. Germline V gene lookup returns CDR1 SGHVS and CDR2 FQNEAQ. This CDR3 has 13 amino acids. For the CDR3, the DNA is TGTGCCAGCAGCTTTGACTTAAACAATGAGCAGTTCTTC. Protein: CASSFDLNNEQFF.

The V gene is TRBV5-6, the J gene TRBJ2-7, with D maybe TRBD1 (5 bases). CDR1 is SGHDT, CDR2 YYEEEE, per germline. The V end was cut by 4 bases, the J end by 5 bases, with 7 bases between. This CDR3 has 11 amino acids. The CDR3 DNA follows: TGTGCCAGCAGCGTGACAGACGAGCAGTACTTC. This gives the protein CASSVTDEQYF.

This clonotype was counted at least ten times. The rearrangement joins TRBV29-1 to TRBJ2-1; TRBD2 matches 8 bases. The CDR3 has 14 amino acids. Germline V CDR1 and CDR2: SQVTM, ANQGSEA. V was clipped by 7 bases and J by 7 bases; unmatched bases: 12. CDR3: CSDASVAGQNEQFF. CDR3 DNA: TGCAGCGACGCCTCGGTAGCGGGGCAAAATGAGCAGTTCTTC.

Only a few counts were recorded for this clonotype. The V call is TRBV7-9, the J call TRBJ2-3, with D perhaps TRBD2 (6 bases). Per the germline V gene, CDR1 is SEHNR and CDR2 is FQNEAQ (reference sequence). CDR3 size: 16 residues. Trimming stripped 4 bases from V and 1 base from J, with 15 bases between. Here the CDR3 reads CASSSGRETGTDTQYF. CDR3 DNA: TGTGCCAGCAGCTCAGGTCGGGAGACCGGCACAGATACGCAGTATTTT. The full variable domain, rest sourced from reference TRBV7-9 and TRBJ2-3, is DTGVSQNPRHKITKRGQNVTFRCDPISEHNRLYWYRQTLGQGPEFLTYFQNEAQLEKSRLLSDRFSAERPKGSFSTLEIQRTEQGDSAMYLCASSSGRETGTDTQYFGPGTRLTVL.

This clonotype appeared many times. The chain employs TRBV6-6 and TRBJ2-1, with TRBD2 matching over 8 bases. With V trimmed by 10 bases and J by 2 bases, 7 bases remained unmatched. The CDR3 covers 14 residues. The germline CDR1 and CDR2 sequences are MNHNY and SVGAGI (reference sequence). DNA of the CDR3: TGTGCCACCGAAGCGGGGGCGACCTACAATGAGCAGTTCTTC. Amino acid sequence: CATEAGATYNEQFF.

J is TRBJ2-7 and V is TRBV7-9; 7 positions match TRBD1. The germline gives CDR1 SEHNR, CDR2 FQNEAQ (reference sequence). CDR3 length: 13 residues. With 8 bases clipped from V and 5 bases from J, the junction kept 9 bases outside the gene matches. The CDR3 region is CASAPTGIHEQYF. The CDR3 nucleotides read TGTGCCAGCGCACCGACAGGGATCCACGAGCAGTACTTC.

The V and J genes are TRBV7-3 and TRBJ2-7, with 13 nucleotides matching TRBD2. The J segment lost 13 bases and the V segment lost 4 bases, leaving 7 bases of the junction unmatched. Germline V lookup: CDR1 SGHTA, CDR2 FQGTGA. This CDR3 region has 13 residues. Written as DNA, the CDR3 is TGTGCCAGCAGCTCAGGACTAGCGGGAGATGGATACTTC. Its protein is CASSSGLAGDGYF.

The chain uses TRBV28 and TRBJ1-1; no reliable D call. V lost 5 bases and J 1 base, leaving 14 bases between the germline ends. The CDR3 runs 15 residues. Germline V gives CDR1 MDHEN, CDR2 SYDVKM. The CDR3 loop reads CASSPPGPGNTEAFF. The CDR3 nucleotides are TGTGCCAGCAGTCCTCCCGGGCCTGGGAACACTGAAGCTTTCTTT. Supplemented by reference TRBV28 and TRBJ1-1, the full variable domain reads DVKVTQSSRYLVKRTGEKVFLECVQDMDHENMFWYRQDPGLGLRLIYFSYDVKMKEKGDIPEGYSVSREKKERFSLILESASTNQTSMYLCASSPPGPGNTEAFFGQGTRLTVV.

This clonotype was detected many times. The CDR3 DNA reads TGCGCCAGCAGCAAAAACATTCAGTACTTC. Translation: CASSKNIQYF. This chain joins TRBV5-1 and TRBJ2-4; D unclear. CDR1 is SGHRS, CDR2 YFSETQ, per germline. The CDR3 loop spans 10 amino acids. Trimming removed 4 bases from V and 4 bases from J, with 0 bases in between.

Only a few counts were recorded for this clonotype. The chain's CDR3 is CASSRDRRYQPQHF. CDR3 bases: TGTGCCAGCAGCCGAGACAGGCGATATCAGCCCCAGCATTTT. This chain connects TRBV12-3 or TRBV12-4 to TRBJ1-5; a weak D match, TRBD1 (6 bases). Trimming pared 6 bases from V and 5 bases from J, leaving 14 bases between. The CDR3 length is 14 residues.

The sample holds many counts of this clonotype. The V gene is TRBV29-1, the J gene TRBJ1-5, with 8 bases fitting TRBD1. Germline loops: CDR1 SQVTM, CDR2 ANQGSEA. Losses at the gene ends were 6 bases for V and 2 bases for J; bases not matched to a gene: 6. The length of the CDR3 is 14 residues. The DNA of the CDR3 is TGCAGCGTCGGAGACAGGGGTGGCAATCAGCCCCAGCATTTT. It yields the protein CSVGDRGGNQPQHF.

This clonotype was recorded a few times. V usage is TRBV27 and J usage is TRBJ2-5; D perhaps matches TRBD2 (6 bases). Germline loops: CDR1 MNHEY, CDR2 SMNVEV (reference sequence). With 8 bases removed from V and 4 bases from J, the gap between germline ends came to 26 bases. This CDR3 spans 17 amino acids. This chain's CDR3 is CASGTFRGGTKGETQYF. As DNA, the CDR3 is TGTGCCAGCGGGACTTTTAGGGGCGGGACGAAGGGAGAGACCCAGTACTTC.

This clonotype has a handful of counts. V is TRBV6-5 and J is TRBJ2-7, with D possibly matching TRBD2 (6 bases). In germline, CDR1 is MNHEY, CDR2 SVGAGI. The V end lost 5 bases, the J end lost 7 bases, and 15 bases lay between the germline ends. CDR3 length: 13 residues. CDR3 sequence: CASSPGLPGEQYF. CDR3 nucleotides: TGTGCCAGCAGTCCGGGACTGCCTGGTGAGCAGTACTTC.

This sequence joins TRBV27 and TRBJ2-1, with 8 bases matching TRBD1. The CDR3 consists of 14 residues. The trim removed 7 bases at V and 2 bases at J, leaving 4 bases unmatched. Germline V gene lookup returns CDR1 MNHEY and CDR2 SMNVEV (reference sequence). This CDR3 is CASTGQGPYNEQFF. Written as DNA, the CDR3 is TGTGCCAGCACTGGACAGGGACCCTACAATGAGCAGTTCTTC.